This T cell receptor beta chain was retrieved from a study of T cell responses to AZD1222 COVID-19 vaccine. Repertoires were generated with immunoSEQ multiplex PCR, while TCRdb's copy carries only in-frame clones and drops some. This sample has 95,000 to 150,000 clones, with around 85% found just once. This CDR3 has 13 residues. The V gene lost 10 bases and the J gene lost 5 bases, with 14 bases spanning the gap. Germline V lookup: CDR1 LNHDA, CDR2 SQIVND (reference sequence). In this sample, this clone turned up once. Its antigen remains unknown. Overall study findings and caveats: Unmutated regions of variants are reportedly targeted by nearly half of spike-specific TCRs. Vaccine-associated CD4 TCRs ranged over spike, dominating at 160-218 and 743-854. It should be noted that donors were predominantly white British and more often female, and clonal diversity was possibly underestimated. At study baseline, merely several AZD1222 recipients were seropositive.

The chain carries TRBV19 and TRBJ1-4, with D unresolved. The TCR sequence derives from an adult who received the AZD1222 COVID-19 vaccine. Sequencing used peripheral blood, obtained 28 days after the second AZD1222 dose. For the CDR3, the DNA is TGTGCCACTTCGTCGACAAGCAATGAAAAACTGTTTTTT. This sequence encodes CATSSTSNEKLFF.